This T cell receptor (beta chain) was observed in a study of Tregs in tolerant kidney transplant recipients. As concerns this clone: Its target is not known.

Profiled with immunoSEQ multiplex PCR; TCRdb holds only in-frame clones, not every one. The profile shows 50,000 to 75,000 clones, roughly 88% of them singletons. Points from the study as a whole: Some patients' samples used different primers over time, so nucleotide sequences weren't comparable. The small number of patients limits these findings pending further validation.

Unstimulated regulatory T cells (CD4+CD25+CD127-), CD4+CD25- non-regulatory cells, CD4 and CD8 cells were FACS-sorted from thawed PBMCs. This CDR3 has 14 amino acids. Germline lookup yields CDR1 SQVTM and CDR2 ANQGSEA. With 4 bases clipped from V and 5 bases from J, the junction kept 10 bases outside the gene matches. The chain uses TRBV29-1 and TRBJ2-5, with 7 bases aligning to TRBD2. This TCR derives from a human donor who received a combined kidney and bone marrow transplant. This specimen was Tregs from blood, taken before the transplant. Written as DNA, the CDR3 is TGCAGCGTTGCTGACGGGAGGTGGGTGGAGACCCAGTACTTC. It translates to CSVADGRWVETQYF.